This entry describes one T cell receptor beta chain. Authors' analysis steps: Reference gene primer amplification gave nucleated cell count estimates. Clones were read by immunoSEQ multiplex PCR, and TCRdb kept only the in-frame ones, dropping some. V and J calls and clone size are as listed in that table; D and trimming were resolved from the DNA. The sample contains some 300,000 clones, 65% to 90% of which appear only once. The sample belongs to a study of blood T cell repertoires in COVID-19. The wider study: The United States, Italy and Spain were the sources of the acute and convalescent COVID-19 samples. Sample material is recorded as cDNA or gDNA derived from T cells, B-cell-depleted T cells, or PBMCs.

Germline-derived CDR1 and CDR2 are GTSNPN and SVGIG (reference sequence). The CDR3 has 16 amino acids. V gave up 5 bases and J gave up 3 bases; unmatched junction bases: 12. This TCR was sampled from a woman between 65 and 79 years old with COVID-19, enrolled during active disease. Sequenced material: peripheral blood. The genes are TRBV30 and TRBJ2-1; TRBD2 matches at 8 bases. The CDR3 is CAWGALIAGSYNEQFF. In DNA, the CDR3 is TGTGCCTGGGGGGCTCTTATAGCGGGGAGCTACAATGAGCAGTTCTTC.